This TCR beta chain was observed in a study of regulatory T cells in long-lasting Graves disease. Noted time point: newly diagnosed GD, antithyroid drugs for less than 3 months. The TCR library used RNA extracted from PBMCs. Notes on the study in general: Small sample size may have lowered accuracy.

This CDR3 spans 13 amino acids. The V segment lost 7 bases and the J segment 8 bases; nucleotides outside the gene matches: 10. Germline CDR1 and CDR2: MDHEN and SYDVKM. The table lists this clonotype with many counts. The antigen remains undetermined. Arm-PCR of CDR3 regions with iRepertoire HTBI primers generated TCR beta libraries. TCRdb reanalysed the multiplex PCR reads using MiXCR and keeps one entry per CDR3 protein. This sample carries 500,000 to 700,000 distinct CDR3 sequences, approximately 15% of them seen once, and the ten largest clones take approximately 18%. Separately, the same data were catalogued under a study of T cells in Graves' hyperthyroidism and ophthalmopathy.

The sequenced sample was peripheral blood mononuclear cells (PBMCs), obtained at new diagnosis, from a patient treated with antithyroid drugs. The source is a woman aged 30 to 39 with Graves disease. The chain joins TRBV28 to TRBJ1-1, with 7 bases aligning to TRBD1. The CDR3 is CASKKGATGEAFF. The CDR3 nucleotides are TGTGCCAGCAAGAAGGGGGCGACGGGCGAAGCTTTCTTT. The full variable domain, completed using reference TRBV28 and TRBJ1-1, is DVKVTQSSRYLVKRTGEKVFLECVQDMDHENMFWYRQDPGLGLRLIYFSYDVKMKEKGDIPEGYSVSREKKERFSLILESASTNQTSMYLCASKKGATGEAFFGQGTRLTVV.